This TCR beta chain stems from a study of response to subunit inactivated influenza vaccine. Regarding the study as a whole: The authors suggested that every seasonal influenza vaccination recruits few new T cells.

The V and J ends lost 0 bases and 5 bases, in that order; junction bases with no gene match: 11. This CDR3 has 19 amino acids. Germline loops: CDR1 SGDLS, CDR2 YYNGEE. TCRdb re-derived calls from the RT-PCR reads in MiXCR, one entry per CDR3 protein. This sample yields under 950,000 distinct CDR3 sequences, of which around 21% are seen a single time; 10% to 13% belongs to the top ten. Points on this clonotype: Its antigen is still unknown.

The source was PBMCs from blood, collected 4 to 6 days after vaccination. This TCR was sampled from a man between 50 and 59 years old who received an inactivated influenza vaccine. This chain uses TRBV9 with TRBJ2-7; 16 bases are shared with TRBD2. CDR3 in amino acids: CASSVAVAGLAGGPHEQYF. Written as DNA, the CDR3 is TGTGCCAGCAGCGTAGCCGTTGCGGGACTAGCGGGAGGGCCCCACGAGCAGTACTTC.